The 5 T cell receptor beta chains presented below share a single source sample, sequenced in a study of patients and donors after allogeneic stem cell transplantation. TCRdb recomputed calls from the RT-PCR reads with MiXCR, one row per CDR3 protein. The table shows roughly 960,000 distinct CDR3 sequences, with roughly 18% occurring only once. The sequencing sample was made of blood, either unsorted or a sorted T cell fraction (not recorded which). The origin of the receptors is a human donor who was either an allogeneic HSCT recipient or a stem cell or donor lymphocyte infusion donor (not recorded which). It is not recorded whose cells these are; they may come from a transplant donor.

Only a few counts were recorded for this clonotype. The V call is TRBV2, the J call TRBJ2-5; 8 bases match TRBD2. This CDR3 is built from 15 residues. Germline CDR1 SNHLY, CDR2 FYNNEI. J was trimmed by 5 bases and V by 2 bases; bases with no gene match: 7. The CDR3 spells CASSERRGARETQYF. In nucleotides, the CDR3 is TGTGCCAGCAGTGAAAGGCGGGGGGCACGGGAGACCCAGTACTTC.

This clonotype came up a few times. This rearrangement joins TRBV20-1 to TRBJ1-1, with D unresolved. Germline V gives CDR1 DFQATT, CDR2 SNEGSKA (reference sequence). CDR3 length: 14 amino acids. V was trimmed by 3 bases and J by 7 bases, leaving 18 bases between them. CDR3 amino acids: CSASRMGRSFEAFF. The DNA of the CDR3 is TGCAGTGCTAGCCGTATGGGCAGATCTTTTGAAGCTTTCTTT.

This clonotype has a handful of counts. The rearrangement joins TRBV6-5 to TRBJ1-1, with a tentative D call TRBD1 (5 bases). Germline CDR1 is MNHEY and CDR2 is SVGAGI. V dropped 11 bases and J dropped 4 bases, with 14 bases sitting between them. There are 12 residues in the CDR3. DNA for the CDR3: TGTGCCTCCCGCAGGGCCGGCACTGAAGCTTTCTTT. Its translation: CASRRAGTEAFF.

The chain is built from TRBV11-1 and TRBJ2-1, with D perhaps matching TRBD1 or TRBD2 (5 bases each). Germline V gene sequence: CDR1 SGHAT, CDR2 FQDESV (reference sequence). The CDR3 is 15 amino acids. V shed 5 bases and J shed 2 bases, with 13 bases lying between them. CDR3 in amino acids: CASSTGRDAYNEQFF. Written as DNA, the CDR3 is TGTGCCAGCAGCACCGGCCGGGACGCCTACAATGAGCAGTTCTTC.

This clonotype has a handful of counts. The rearrangement uses TRBV19 and TRBJ2-1; 10 bases map to TRBD2. Germline assignment: CDR1 LNHDA and CDR2 SQIVND (reference sequence). Germline trimming cut 5 bases from V and 1 base from J; bases unmatched to any gene: 5. This CDR3 has 16 residues. The CDR3 region has the DNA TGTGCCAGTAGTGCTAGCGGGAGAACGTCCTACAATGAGCAGTTCTTC. Residues: CASSASGRTSYNEQFF. The full variable domain, rest sourced from reference TRBV19 and TRBJ2-1, is DGGITQSPKYLFRKEGQNVTLSCEQNLNHDAMYWYRQDPGQGLRLIYYSQIVNDFQKGDIAEGYSVSREKKESFPLTVTSAQKNPTAFYLCASSASGRTSYNEQFFGPGTRLTVL.